This section outlines one T cell receptor beta chain sequence together with its context. Its specificity is not known. Between the trimmed V and J ends, which lost 2 bases and 0 bases, there was a span of 8 bases. The CDR3 is 15 amino acids. The germline CDR1 and CDR2 sequences are MNHEY and SVGAGI. PCR amplification relied on 60 Vbeta primers (plus 13 Jbeta primers). Only in-frame clones appear in the TCRdb table, and some are missing; sequencing was by immunoSEQ multiplex PCR. This sample has some 120,000 clones, with about 69% found just once. The sample comes from a study of cytomegalovirus exposure and HLA in healthy donors. Turning to the study itself: In a previous analysis, 117 million unique TCR beta sequences were found from 150 million to 200 million T cells. The study's findings and limits: A later examination showed that TCR association rates differed by HLA locus, with DRB1 most and HLA-C fewest.

This TCR was recovered from a woman between 18 and 30 years old in good health and CMV-seronegative. The chain uses TRBV6-5 and TRBJ2-1; tentatively, D is TRBD2 (7 bases). Sequencing was done on a sample of PBMCs. CDR3 sequence: CASSYGGASYNEQFF. CDR3 nucleotides: TGTGCCAGCAGTTACGGGGGGGCCTCCTACAATGAGCAGTTCTTC.